This T cell receptor (beta chain) was sequenced for a study of blood T cell repertoires in COVID-19. In the study overall: Acute and convalescent COVID-19 specimens originated in the United States, Italy and Spain. PBMCs, B-cell-depleted T cells, or T cells provided the cDNA or gDNA that made up the material.

The V end was cut by 2 bases, the J end by 6 bases, with 8 bases between. The CDR3 consists of 13 residues. Sequencing used immunoSEQ multiplex PCR; TCRdb keeps in-frame clones, though not all of them. Of fewer than 250,000 clones listed, roughly 80% are singletons. Input material: peripheral blood. The sequence was obtained from a woman of 80 years or more with acute or convalescent COVID-19. The chain recombines TRBV12-3 or TRBV12-4 with TRBJ2-4; D gene unclear. The CDR3 coding sequence is TGTGCCAGCAGTTTAATCAGTGGAAACATTCAGTACTTC. Translating gives CASSLISGNIQYF.